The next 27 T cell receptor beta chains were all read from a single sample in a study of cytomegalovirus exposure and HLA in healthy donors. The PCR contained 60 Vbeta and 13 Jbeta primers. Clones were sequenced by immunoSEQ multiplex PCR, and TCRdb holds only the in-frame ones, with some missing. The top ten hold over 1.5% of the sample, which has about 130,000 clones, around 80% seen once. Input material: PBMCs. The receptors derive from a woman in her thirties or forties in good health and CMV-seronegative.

The CDR3 sequence: CASSIRSGGYNEQFF. CDR3 nucleotides: TGTGCCAGTAGTATCCGCTCCGGGGGATACAATGAGCAGTTCTTC. This chain links TRBV19 with TRBJ2-1, with D possibly being TRBD2 (6 bases). V gave up 3 bases and J gave up 4 bases, with 13 bases separating them. Germline V gene lookup returns CDR1 LNHDA and CDR2 SQIVND (reference sequence). The CDR3 is 15 residues long.

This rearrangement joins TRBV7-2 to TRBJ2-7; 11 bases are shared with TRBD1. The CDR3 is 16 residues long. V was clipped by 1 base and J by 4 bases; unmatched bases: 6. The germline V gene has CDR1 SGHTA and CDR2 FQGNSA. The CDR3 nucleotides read TGTGCCAGCAGCTTAGGTCCGGGACAGGGGGGATACGAGCAGTACTTC. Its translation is CASSLGPGQGGYEQYF.

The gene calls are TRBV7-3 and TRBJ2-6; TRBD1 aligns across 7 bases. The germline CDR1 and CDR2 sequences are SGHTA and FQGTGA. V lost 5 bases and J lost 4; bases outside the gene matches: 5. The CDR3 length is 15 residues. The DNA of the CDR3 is TGTGCCAGCAGCAAAACAGGGGAAGGGGCCAACGTCCTGACTTTC. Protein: CASSKTGEGANVLTF.

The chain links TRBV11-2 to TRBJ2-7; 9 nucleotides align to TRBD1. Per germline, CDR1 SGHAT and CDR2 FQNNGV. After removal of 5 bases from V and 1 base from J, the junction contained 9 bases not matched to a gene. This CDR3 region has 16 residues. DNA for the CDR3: TGTGCCAGCAGCCGTGGGACAGGGCTTTCGTCCTACGAGCAGTACTTC. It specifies CASSRGTGLSSYEQYF.

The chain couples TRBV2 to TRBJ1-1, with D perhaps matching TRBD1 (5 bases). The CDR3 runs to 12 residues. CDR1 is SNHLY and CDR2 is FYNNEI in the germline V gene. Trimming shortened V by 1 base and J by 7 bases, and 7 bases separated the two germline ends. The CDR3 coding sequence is TGTGCCAGCAGTGAAGGGGGGGATGAAGCTTTCTTT. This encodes CASSEGGDEAFF.

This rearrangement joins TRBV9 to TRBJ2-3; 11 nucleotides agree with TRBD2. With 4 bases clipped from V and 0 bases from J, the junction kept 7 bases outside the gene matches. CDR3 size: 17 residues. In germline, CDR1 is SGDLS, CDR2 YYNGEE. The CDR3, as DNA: TGTGCCAGCAGCCCAAGGACTAGCGGGTTAAGCACAGATACGCAGTATTTT. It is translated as CASSPRTSGLSTDTQYF.

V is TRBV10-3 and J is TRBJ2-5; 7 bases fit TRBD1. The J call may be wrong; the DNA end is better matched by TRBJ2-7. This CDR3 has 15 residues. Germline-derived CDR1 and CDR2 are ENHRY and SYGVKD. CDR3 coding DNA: TGTGCCATCAGTATCCCTAACAGGGGCCAAGACGAGCAGTACTTC. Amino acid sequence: CAISIPNRGQDEQYF.

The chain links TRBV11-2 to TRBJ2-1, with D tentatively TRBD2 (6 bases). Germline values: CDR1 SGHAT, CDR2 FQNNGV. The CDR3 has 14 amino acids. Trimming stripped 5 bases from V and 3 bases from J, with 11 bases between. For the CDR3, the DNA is TGTGCCAGCAGCCCAGGGACTTTCTACAATGAGCAGTTCTTC. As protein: CASSPGTFYNEQFF.

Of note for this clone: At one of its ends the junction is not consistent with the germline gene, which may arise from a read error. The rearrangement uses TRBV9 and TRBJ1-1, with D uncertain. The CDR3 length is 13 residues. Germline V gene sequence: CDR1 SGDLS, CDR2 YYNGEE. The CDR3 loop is CASTPGVNTDAFF. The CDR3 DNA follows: TGTGCCAGCACCCCGGGAGTGAACACTGACGCTTTCTTT.

The CDR3 region is CASSLTSGSTDTQYF. As DNA, the CDR3 is TGTGCCAGCAGCTTAACTAGCGGGAGCACAGATACGCAGTATTTT. The rearrangement joins TRBV7-3 to TRBJ2-3; TRBD2 matches 7 bases. From germline, CDR1 is SGHTA and CDR2 FQGTGA. J lost 0 bases, V lost 0 bases, and 0 bases had no gene match. This CDR3 contains 15 residues.

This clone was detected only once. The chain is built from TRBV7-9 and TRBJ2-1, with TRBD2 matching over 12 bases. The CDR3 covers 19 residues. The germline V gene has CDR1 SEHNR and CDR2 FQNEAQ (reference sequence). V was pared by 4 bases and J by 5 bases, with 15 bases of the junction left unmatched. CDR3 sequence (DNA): TGTGCCAGCAGCTCCCTCGTTCTAGCGGGGGGGCATCGGAACAATGAGCAGTTCTTC. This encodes CASSSLVLAGGHRNNEQFF.

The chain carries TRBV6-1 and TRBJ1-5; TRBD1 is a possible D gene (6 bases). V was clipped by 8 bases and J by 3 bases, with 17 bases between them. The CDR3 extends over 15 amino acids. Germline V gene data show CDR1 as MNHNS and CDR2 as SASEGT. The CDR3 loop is CASFSGTFFNQPQHF. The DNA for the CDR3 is TGTGCCAGCTTCTCCGGGACATTTTTCAATCAGCCCCAGCATTTT.

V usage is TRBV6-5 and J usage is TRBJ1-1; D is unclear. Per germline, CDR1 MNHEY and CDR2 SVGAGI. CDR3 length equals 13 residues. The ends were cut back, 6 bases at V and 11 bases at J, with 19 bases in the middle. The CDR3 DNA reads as TGTGCCAGCAGCCGACCGGGGTCCATCTACGCTTTCTTT. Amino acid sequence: CASSRPGSIYAFF.

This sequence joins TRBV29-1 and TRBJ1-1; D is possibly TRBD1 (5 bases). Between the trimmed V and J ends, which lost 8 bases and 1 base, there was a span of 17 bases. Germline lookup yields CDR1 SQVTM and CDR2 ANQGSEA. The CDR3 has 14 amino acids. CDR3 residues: CSTSGREANTEAFF. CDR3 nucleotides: TGCAGCACCTCGGGGCGGGAGGCGAACACTGAAGCTTTCTTT.

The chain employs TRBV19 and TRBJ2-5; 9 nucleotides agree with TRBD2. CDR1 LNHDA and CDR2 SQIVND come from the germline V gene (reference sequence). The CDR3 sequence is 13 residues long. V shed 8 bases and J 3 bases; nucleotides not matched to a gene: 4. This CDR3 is CASGTSLEETQYF. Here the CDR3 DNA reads TGTGCCAGTGGGACTAGCTTGGAAGAGACCCAGTACTTC.

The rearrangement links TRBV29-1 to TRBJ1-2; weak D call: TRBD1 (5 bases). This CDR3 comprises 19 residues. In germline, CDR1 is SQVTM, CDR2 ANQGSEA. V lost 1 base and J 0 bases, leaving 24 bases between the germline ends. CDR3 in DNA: TGCAGCGTTGAAGGGCCCCTCTTTTCATCAGGGATAGCTAACTATGGCTACACCTTC. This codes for CSVEGPLFSSGIANYGYTF.

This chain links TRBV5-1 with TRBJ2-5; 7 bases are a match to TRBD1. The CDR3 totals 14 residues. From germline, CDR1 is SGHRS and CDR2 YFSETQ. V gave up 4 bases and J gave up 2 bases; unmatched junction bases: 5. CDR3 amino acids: CASSQGTVQETQYF. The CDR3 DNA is TGCGCCAGCAGCCAAGGGACAGTACAAGAGACCCAGTACTTC.

The CDR3 bases are TGTGCCAGCAGCGTCTCGGGGGAAAAACTGTTTTTT. This gives the protein CASSVSGEKLFF. The chain joins TRBV9 to TRBJ1-4; D gene unclear. CDR3 length equals 12 residues. Germline CDR1 SGDLS, CDR2 YYNGEE. V gave up 2 bases and J gave up 8 bases, with 7 bases separating them.

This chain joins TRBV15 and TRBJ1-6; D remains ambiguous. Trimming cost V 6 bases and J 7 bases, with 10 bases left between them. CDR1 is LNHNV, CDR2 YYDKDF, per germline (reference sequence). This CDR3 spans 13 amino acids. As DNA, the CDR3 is TGTGCCACCAGTCCCGGTCGAAATTCACCCCTCCACTTT. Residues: CATSPGRNSPLHF.

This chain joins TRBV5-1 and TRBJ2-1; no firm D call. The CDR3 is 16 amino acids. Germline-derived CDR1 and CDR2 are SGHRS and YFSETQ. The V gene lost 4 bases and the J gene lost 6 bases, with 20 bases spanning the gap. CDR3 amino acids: CASSLALATSGNEQFF. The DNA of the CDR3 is TGCGCCAGCAGCCTGGCCTTGGCAACCTCGGGCAATGAGCAGTTCTTC.

CDR3 sequence: CASSRDRPSGNTIYF. The CDR3 DNA follows: TGTGCCAGCAGCCGGGACAGGCCCTCTGGAAACACCATATATTTT. The J gene is TRBJ1-3, the V gene TRBV7-9; 8 nucleotides align to TRBD1. Germline assignment: CDR1 SEHNR and CDR2 FQNEAQ (reference sequence). Trimming cost V 5 bases and J 0 bases; bases outside gene matches: 3. This CDR3 is built from 15 residues.

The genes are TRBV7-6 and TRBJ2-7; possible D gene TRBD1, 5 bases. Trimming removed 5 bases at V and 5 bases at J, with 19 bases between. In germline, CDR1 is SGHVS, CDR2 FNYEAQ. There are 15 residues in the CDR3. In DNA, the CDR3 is TGTGCCAGCAGCCCTGTGACAGTGCAGGACGACGAGCAGTACTTC. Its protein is CASSPVTVQDDEQYF.

The CDR3 protein is CASRGDGGTSPLHF. The CDR3 DNA is TGTGCCAGCAGGGGGGACGGCGGGACTTCACCCCTCCACTTT. The genes are TRBV6-5 and TRBJ1-6; perhaps TRBD1 as D (5 bases). CDR1 and CDR2 (germline): MNHEY, SVGAGI. The length of the CDR3 is 14 residues. V was shortened by 6 bases and J by 9 bases, with 15 bases between the two germline ends.

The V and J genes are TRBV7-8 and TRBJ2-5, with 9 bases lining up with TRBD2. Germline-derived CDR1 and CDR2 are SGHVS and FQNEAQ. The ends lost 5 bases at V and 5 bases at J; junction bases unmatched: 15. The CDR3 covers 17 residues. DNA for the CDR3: TGTGCCAGCAGCACCAGCCGAGCGGGGGGTTTGGGTGAGACCCAGTACTTC. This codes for CASSTSRAGGLGETQYF.

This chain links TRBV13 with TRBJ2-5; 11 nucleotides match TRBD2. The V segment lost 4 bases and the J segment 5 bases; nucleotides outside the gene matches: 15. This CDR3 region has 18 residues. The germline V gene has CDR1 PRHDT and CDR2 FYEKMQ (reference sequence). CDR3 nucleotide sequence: TGTGCCAGCAGCTATACAAAGATAGCGGGAGGGCCGGGGGAGACCCAGTACTTC. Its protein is CASSYTKIAGGPGETQYF.

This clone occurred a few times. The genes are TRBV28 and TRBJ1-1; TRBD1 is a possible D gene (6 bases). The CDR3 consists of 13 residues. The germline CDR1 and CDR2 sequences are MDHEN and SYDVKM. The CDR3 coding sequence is TGTGCTTCCAACAGGGCCATGAACACTGAAGCTTTCTTT. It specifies CASNRAMNTEAFF.

The CDR3 region has the DNA TGTGCCAGCAGCTTGGAAGCGGCTTTTCGGGAGCAGTTCTTC. Translating it yields CASSLEAAFREQFF. The chain carries TRBV5-4 and TRBJ2-1, with a weak D call TRBD2 (5 bases). Per germline, CDR1 SGHNT and CDR2 YYREEE (reference sequence). Trimming removed 0 bases at V and 10 bases at J, with 14 bases between. This CDR3 spans 14 amino acids.